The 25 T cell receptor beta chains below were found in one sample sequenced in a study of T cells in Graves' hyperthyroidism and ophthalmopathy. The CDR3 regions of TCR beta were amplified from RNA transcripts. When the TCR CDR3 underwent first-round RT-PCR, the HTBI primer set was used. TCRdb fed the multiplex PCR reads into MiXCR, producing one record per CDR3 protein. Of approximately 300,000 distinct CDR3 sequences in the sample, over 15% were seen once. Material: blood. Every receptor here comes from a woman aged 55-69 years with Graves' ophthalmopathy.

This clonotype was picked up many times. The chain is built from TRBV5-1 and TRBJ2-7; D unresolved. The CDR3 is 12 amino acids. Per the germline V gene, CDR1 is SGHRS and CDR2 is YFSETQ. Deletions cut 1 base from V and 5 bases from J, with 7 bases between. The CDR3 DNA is TGCGCCAGCAGCTTGAACGGTCACGAGCAGTACTTC. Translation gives CASSLNGHEQYF.

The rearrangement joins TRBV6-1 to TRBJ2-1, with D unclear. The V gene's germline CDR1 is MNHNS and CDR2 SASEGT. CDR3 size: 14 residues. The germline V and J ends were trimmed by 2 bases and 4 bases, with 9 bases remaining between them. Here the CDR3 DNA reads TGTGCCAGCAGTGAAATCACAGAATACAATGAGCAGTTCTTC. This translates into CASSEITEYNEQFF.

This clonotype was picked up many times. The CDR3 spells CASRTVYGYTF. DNA for the CDR3: TGTGCCAGCAGGACAGTCTATGGCTACACCTTC. This chain links TRBV27 with TRBJ1-2, with D tentatively TRBD1 (5 bases). Trimming removed 6 bases at V and 4 bases at J, with 6 bases between. The CDR3 length is 11 residues. The germline V gene has CDR1 MNHEY and CDR2 SMNVEV (reference sequence).

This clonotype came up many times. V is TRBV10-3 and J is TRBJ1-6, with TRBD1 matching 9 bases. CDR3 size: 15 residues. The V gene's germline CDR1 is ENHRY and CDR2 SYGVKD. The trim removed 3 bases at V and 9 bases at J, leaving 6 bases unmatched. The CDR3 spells CAISDPGQGSSPLHF. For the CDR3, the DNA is TGTGCCATCAGTGATCCGGGACAGGGCAGTTCACCCCTCCACTTT.

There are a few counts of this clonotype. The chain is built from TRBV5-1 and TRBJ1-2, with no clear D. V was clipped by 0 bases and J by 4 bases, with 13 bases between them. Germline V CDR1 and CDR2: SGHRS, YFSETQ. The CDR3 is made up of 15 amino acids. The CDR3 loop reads CASSLGSRDTYGYTF. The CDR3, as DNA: TGCGCCAGCAGCTTGGGTAGCCGCGACACCTATGGCTACACCTTC.

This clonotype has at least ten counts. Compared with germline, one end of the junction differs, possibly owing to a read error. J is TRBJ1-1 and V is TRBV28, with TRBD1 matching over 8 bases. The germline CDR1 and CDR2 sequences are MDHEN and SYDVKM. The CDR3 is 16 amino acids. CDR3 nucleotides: TGTACCAGCAGGACGCAGGGGGCAGGGGGGAACACTGAAGCTTTCTTT. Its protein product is CTSRTQGAGGNTEAFF.

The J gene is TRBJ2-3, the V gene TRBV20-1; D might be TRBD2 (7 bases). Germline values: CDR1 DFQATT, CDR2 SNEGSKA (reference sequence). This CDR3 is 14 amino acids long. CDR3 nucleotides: TGCAGCGCGGGCGGTGGGGGGGCCGTAGGTACGCAGTATTTT. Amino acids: CSAGGGGAVGTQYF.

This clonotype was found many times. The CDR3 region is CASSYSEGATEAFF. Here the CDR3 DNA reads TGTGCCAGCAGTTACTCGGAAGGGGCCACTGAAGCTTTCTTT. The V and J genes are TRBV6-6 and TRBJ1-1, with D possibly TRBD1 on 5 matching bases. This CDR3 is built from 14 residues. Trimming removed 0 bases from V and 4 bases from J, with 9 bases in between. Germline CDR1 MNHNY, CDR2 SVGAGI (reference sequence).

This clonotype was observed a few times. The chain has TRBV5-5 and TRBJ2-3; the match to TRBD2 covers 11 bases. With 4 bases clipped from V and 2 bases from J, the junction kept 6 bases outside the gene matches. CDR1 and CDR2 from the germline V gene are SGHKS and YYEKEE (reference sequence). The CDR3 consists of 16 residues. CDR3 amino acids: CASSPRLAGLTDTQYF. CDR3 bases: TGTGCCAGCAGCCCACGACTAGCGGGACTCACAGATACGCAGTATTTT.

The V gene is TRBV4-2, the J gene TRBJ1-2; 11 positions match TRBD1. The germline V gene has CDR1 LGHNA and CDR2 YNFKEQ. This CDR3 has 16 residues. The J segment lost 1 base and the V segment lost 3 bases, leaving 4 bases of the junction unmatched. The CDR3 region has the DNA TGTGCCAGCAGCCACGGACAGGGGGCGAATAACTATGGCTACACCTTC. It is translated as CASSHGQGANNYGYTF.

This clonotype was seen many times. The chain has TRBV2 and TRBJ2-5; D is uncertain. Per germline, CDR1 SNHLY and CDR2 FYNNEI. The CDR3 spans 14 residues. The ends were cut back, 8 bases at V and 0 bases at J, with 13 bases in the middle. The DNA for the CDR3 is TGTGCCAGCTCTTCGAGAGCCTACCAAGAGACCCAGTACTTC. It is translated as CASSSRAYQETQYF.

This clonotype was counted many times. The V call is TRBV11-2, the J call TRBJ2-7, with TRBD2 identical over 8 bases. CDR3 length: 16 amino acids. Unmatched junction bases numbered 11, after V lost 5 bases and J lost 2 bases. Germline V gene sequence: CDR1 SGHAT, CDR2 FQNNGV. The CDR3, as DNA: TGTGCCAGCAGCGGAAGGTGGGGGACTAGACCCTACGAGCAGTACTTC. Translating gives CASSGRWGTRPYEQYF.

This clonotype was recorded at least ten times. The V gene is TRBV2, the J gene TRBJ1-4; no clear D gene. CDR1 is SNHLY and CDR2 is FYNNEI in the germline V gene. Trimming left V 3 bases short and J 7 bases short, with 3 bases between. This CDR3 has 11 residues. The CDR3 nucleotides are TGTGCCAGCAGTGATCTTGAAAAACTGTTTTTT. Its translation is CASSDLEKLFF.

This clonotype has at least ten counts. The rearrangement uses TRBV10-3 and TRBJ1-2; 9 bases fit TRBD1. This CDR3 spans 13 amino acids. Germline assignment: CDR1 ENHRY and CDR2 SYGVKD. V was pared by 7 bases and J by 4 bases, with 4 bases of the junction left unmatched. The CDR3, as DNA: TGTGCCATCAATCCGGACAGGGGCTATGGCTACACCTTC. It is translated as CAINPDRGYGYTF.

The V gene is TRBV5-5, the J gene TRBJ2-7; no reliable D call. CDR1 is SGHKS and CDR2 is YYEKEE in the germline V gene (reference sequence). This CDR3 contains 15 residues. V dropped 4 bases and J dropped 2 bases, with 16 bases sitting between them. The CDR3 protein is CASSEPNIPTYEQYF. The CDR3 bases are TGTGCCAGCAGCGAACCCAATATACCTACCTACGAGCAGTACTTC.

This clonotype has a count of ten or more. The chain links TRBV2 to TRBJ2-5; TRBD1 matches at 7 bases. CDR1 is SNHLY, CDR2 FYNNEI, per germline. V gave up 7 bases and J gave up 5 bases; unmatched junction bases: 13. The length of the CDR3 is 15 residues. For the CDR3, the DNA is TGTGCCAGCATTCCCAGATCCGCCAGGGGGGAGACCCAGTACTTC. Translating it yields CASIPRSARGETQYF. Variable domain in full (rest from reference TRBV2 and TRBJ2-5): EPEVTQTPSHQVTQMGQEVILRCVPISNHLYFYWYRQILGQKVEFLVSFYNNEISEKSEIFDDQFSVERPDGSNFTLKIRSTKLEDSAMYFCASIPRSARGETQYFGPGTRLLVL.

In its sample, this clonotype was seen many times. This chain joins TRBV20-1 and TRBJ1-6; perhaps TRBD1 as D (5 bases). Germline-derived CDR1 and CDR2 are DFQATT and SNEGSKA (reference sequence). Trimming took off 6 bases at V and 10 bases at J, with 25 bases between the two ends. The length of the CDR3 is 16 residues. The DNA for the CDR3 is TGCAGTGCAACGAACCCCGTATTGACAGAAAGCTCACCCCTCCACTTT. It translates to CSATNPVLTESSPLHF.

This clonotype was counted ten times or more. The CDR3 nucleotides are TGTGCCAGCAGTTTCCAGGCGGGCGGCACTGAAGCTTTCTTT. Its translation: CASSFQAGGTEAFF. V usage is TRBV12-3 or TRBV12-4 and J usage is TRBJ1-1; D remains ambiguous. Trimming removed 3 bases from V and 4 bases from J, with 12 bases in between. The CDR3 runs to 14 residues.

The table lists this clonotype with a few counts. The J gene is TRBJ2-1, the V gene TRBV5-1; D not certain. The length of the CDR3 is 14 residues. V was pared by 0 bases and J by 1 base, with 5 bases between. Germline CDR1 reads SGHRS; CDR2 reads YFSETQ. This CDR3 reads CASSLGQSYNEQFF. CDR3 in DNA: TGCGCCAGCAGCTTGGGGCAGTCCTACAATGAGCAGTTCTTC.

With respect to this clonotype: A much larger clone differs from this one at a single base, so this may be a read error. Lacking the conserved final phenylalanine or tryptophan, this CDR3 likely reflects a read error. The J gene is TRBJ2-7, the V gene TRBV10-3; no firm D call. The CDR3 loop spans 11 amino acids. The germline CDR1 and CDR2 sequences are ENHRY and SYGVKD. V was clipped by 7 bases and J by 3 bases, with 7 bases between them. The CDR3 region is CAIMSNYEQYL. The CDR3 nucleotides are TGTGCCATCATGAGTAACTACGAGCAGTACCTC.

CDR3 protein: CASTLGRVGGYTF. In nucleotides, the CDR3 is TGTGCCAGTACCCTCGGGAGGGTCGGAGGCTACACCTTC. The V call is TRBV19, the J call TRBJ1-2; D gene uncertain. Germline V gives CDR1 LNHDA, CDR2 SQIVND (reference sequence). Trimming stripped 7 bases from V and 8 bases from J, with 17 bases between. The CDR3 sequence is 13 residues long.

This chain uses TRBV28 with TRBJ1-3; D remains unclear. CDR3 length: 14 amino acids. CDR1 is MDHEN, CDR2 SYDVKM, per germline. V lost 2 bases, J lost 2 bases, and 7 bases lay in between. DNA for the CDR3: TGTGCCAGCAGTTTAAGGAATACTGGAAACACCATATATTTT. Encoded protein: CASSLRNTGNTIYF.

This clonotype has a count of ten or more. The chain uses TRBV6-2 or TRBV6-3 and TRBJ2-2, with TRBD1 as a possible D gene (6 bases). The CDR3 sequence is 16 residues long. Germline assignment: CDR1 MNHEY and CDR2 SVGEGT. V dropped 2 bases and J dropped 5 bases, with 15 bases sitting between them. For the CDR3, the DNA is TGTGCCAGCAGTTACGGCTTCGGACAGAAAACCGGGGAGCTGTTTTTT. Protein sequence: CASSYGFGQKTGELFF.

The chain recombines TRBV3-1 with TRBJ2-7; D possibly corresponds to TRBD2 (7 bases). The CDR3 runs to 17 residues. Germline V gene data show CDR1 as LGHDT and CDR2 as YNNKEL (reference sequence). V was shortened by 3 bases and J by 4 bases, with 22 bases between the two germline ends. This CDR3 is CASSHLRGPRLLYEQYF. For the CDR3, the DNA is TGTGCCAGCAGCCACTTGCGGGGGCCAAGGCTCCTTTACGAGCAGTACTTC.

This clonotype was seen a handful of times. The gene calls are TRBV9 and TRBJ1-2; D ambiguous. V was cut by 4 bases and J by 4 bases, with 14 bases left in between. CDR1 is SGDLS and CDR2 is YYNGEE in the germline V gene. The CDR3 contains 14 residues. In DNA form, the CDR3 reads TGTGCCAGCAGCCCCTCTCGTGCCACCTATGGCTACACCTTC. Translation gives CASSPSRATYGYTF. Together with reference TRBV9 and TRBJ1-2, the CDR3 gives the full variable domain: DSGVTQTPKHLITATGQRVTLRCSPRSGDLSVYWYQQSLDQGLQFLIQYYNGEERAKGNILERFSAQQFPDLHSELNLSSLELGDSALYFCASSPSRATYGYTFGSGTRLTVV.